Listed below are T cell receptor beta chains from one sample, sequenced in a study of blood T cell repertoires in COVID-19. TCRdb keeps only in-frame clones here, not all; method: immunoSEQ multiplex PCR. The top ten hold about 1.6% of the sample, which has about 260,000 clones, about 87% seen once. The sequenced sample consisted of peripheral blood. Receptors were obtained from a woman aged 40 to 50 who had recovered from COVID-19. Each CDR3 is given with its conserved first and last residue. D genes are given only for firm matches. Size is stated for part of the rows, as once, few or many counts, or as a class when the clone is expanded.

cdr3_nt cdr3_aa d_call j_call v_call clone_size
TGTGCCAGCAGTGAAGCTACTAGCGGCGGCTACGGGGAGCAGTACTTC CASSEATSGGYGEQYF TRBD2 TRBJ2-7 TRBV6-1 .
TGTGCCAGCAGACTCACAGGGATCTCACCCCTCCACTTT CASRLTGISPLHF . TRBJ1-6 TRBV7-9 .
TGTGCCAGCACTCTGAGACGGGGAATTAATGAAAAACTGTTTTTT CASTLRRGINEKLFF . TRBJ1-4 TRBV6-5 few
TGTGCCAGTAGTCTTGGACTTACGAACACCGGGGAGCTGTTTTTT CASSLGLTNTGELFF . TRBJ2-2 TRBV19 .
TGTGCCAGCAGCTCAAACAGGGTCGGTGAAAAACTGTTTTTT CASSSNRVGEKLFF . TRBJ1-4 TRBV11-2 .
TGTGCCTCCCCGGCAGGGGCCAACCAAGAGACCCAGTACTTC CASPAGANQETQYF . TRBJ2-5 TRBV24-1 .
TGTGCCTGGAGCCTAGGCGGGGGGAGTCAGCCCCAGCATTTT CAWSLGGGSQPQHF . TRBJ1-5 TRBV30 .
TGCAGCGCGTGGGACTTCGCTGCGACCCAGTACTTC CSAWDFAATQYF . TRBJ2-5 TRBV29-1 .
TGTGCCAGCAGTTTTACCGGGACAGAAGCTTTCTTT CASSFTGTEAFF . TRBJ1-1 TRBV27 .
TGTGCCAGTAGTGTCGGACAGGAGGAGACCCAGTACTTC CASSVGQEETQYF TRBD1 TRBJ2-5 TRBV19 .
TGTGCCAGCAGCCCTTGGGCCGGGACAGCCTACGAGCAGTACTTC CASSPWAGTAYEQYF TRBD1 TRBJ2-7 TRBV7-2 .
TGCAGCGTTGAAGATCTAAACCAGGGGCCAAGGGAGACCCAGTACTTC CSVEDLNQGPRETQYF . TRBJ2-5 TRBV29-1 .
TGTGCCAGCTCGCGGACAGGGAAAAACTACGAGCAGTACTTC CASSRTGKNYEQYF TRBD1 TRBJ2-7 TRBV18 .
TGTGCCAGCAGCCAAGATGATGGAACAGGGAGCGGCTACACCTTC CASSQDDGTGSGYTF . TRBJ1-2 TRBV3-1/TRBV3-2 once
TGTGCCAGCACTAGGACATCTGAAGCTTTCTTT CASTRTSEAFF . TRBJ1-1 TRBV2 few
TGTGCCAGCAGCTCGGCCTACAGGGGGCGCAGTTATGGCTACACCTTC CASSSAYRGRSYGYTF TRBD1 TRBJ1-2 TRBV13 once
TGTGCCAGCAGCTTTGGCGGGACAGCGAACACTGAAGCTTTCTTT CASSFGGTANTEAFF TRBD1 TRBJ1-1 TRBV7-9 .
TGTGCCAGTAGTCCCGATCACAGGGTGAATAGCAATCAGCCCCAGCATTTT CASSPDHRVNSNQPQHF . TRBJ1-5 TRBV19 .
TGTGCCAGCAGCCCCAGGTCCGCAGGGGGTTCACCCCTCCACTTT CASSPRSAGGSPLHF TRBD1 TRBJ1-6 TRBV7-9 .
TGCGCCAGCAGTGGGAGACGCACAGATACGCAGTATTTT CASSGRRTDTQYF . TRBJ2-3 TRBV10-1 .
TGTGCCAGCAGTGGGACAGGGGGCTGGGGCAATCAGCCCCAGCATTTT CASSGTGGWGNQPQHF TRBD1 TRBJ1-5 TRBV27 few
TGCGCCAGCAGCCAATTCCGGGGTAACACCGGGGAGCTGTTTTTT CASSQFRGNTGELFF . TRBJ2-2 TRBV4-1 .
TGCGCCAGCAGCCAGTGGGGCAACTCTGGAAACACCATATATTTT CASSQWGNSGNTIYF . TRBJ1-3 TRBV4-1 .
TGTGCCAGCTCCAGGACAGGGGGCTACGGCTCCTATAATTCACCCCTCCACTTT CASSRTGGYGSYNSPLHF TRBD1 TRBJ1-6 TRBV18 .
TGCGCCAGCAGTCGCAATTTGCGGCGGAACGACATTCAGTACTTC CASSRNLRRNDIQYF . TRBJ2-4 TRBV4-3 .
TGTGCCAGTAGTCCAACGACAGCCCTTAATGAAAAACTGTTTTTT CASSPTTALNEKLFF . TRBJ1-4 TRBV19 .
TGCGCCAGCAGCTTCGGACAGGGAGCACAAGAGACCCAGTACTTC CASSFGQGAQETQYF TRBD1 TRBJ2-5 TRBV5-1 .
TGTGCCAGCAGCCGACTGCTCCCCGGCACAGATACGCAGTATTTT CASSRLLPGTDTQYF . TRBJ2-3 TRBV6-5 .
TGTGCCAGCAGACACGGACAGGGGCCGATATCGAACACTGAAGCTTTCTTT CASRHGQGPISNTEAFF TRBD1 TRBJ1-1 TRBV6-8 .
TGTGCCAGCGATCGGGCGGGGGGCCCCAACGAGCAGTACTTC CASDRAGGPNEQYF TRBD2 TRBJ2-7 TRBV28 .
TGTGCCAGCAGGCCGGACAGGGGGCAATCACCCCTCCACTTT CASRPDRGQSPLHF TRBD1 TRBJ1-6 TRBV6-5 .
TGTGCCATCACGCACACAGGGGACAACTATGGCTACACCTTC CAITHTGDNYGYTF TRBD1 TRBJ1-2 TRBV10-3 .
TGTGCCAGCCGAGGACAGGGAAAAGATACGCAGTATTTT CASRGQGKDTQYF TRBD1 TRBJ2-3 TRBV5-4 once
TGCAGTGCTGGTGGACAGCCTAACTATGGCTACACCTTC CSAGGQPNYGYTF . TRBJ1-2 TRBV20-1 .
TGTGCCAGCAGCCAAGGCAGGGGCACTGAAGCTTTCTTT CASSQGRGTEAFF . TRBJ1-1 TRBV14 .
TGTGCCAGCAGCCGGACAGGGGAAAGAAACACTGAAGCTTTCTTT CASSRTGERNTEAFF TRBD1 TRBJ1-1 TRBV5-5 .
TGTGCCAGCAGCTTAGCGCCAGGAGGGAAGAACACTGAAGCTTTCTTT CASSLAPGGKNTEAFF . TRBJ1-1 TRBV7-6 .
TGTGCCAGTAGTAGGGGGGGACAGGGATGGGCCGGGGAGCTGTTTTTT CASSRGGQGWAGELFF TRBD1 TRBJ2-2 TRBV19 .
TGTGCTAGTGGCCCGACAGGGTCGAACACCGGGGAGCTGTTTTTT CASGPTGSNTGELFF TRBD1 TRBJ2-2 TRBV12-5 .
TGTGCCAGCAGGTTCTCCAATCAGCCCCAGCATTTT CASRFSNQPQHF . TRBJ1-5 TRBV6-4 .
TGTGCCAGCTCACCACCGCTCACAGGGTCGCGTGAAAAACTGTTTTTT CASSPPLTGSREKLFF . TRBJ1-4 TRBV18 .
TGCAGCGGCAGCCGGGACATAAGCACAGATACGCAGTATTTT CSGSRDISTDTQYF . TRBJ2-3 TRBV29-1 .
TGTGCCAGCACAACCGGGGGAAGGCTTCTAGGCTACACCTTC CASTTGGRLLGYTF . TRBJ1-2 TRBV6-5 .
TGTGCCAGCAGTCGCCCCGGGACAGGGAGATCACCCCTCCACTTT CASSRPGTGRSPLHF TRBD1 TRBJ1-6 TRBV5-4 .
TGTGCCAGTCCCCCCGGCCTAGCGGGGGCTAGCACAGATACGCAGTATTTT CASPPGLAGASTDTQYF TRBD2 TRBJ2-3 TRBV18 .
TGTGCCAGCAGCCCCCGACTATCATGGAATGAGCAGTTCTTC CASSPRLSWNEQFF . TRBJ2-1 TRBV7-2 .